These T cell receptor beta chains were read from a single sample in a study of T-cell memory formation after mild COVID-19. TCRdb ran MiXCR on the 5' RACE reads and lists one entry per CDR3 protein. The sample yields 400,000 or so distinct CDR3 sequences, 20% seen once. Material: PBMCs or a T cell subset sorted from them (not recorded which). These receptors all come from an adult woman who had mild COVID-19 (a few samples of this study predate the infection). Cell type and time point are not known. Both conserved end residues are part of each CDR3. A D gene is named only where the DNA matches it firmly. Clone size is stated in some rows and not others, as once, few, many or a class when expanded.

CASSHRQGEQYF	TGTGCCAGCAGCCACCGACAGGGTGAGCAGTACTTC	few	TRBV6-5	TRBJ2-7	TRBD1
CSAGTSGSPRPYEQYF	TGCAGTGCAGGGACTAGCGGGAGCCCCCGTCCCTACGAGCAGTACTTC	.	TRBV20-1	TRBJ2-7	TRBD2
CAWSVIVAEAFF	TGTGCCTGGAGTGTAATAGTCGCTGAAGCTTTCTTT	.	TRBV30	TRBJ1-1	.
CASSSGRRVSDEQYF	TGTGCCAGCAGCTCCGGACGCAGGGTGAGCGACGAGCAGTACTTC	few	TRBV7-9	TRBJ2-7	.
CASSLAGVVYNEQFF	TGTGCCAGCAGCTTGGCGGGTGTGGTTTACAATGAGCAGTTCTTC	many	TRBV5-6	TRBJ2-1	.
CASSLSGRGTYEQYF	TGTGCCAGCAGCTTGTCGGGTAGGGGGACCTACGAGCAGTACTTC	few	TRBV7-2	TRBJ2-7	.
CASSSGSVGEQYF	TGTGCCAGCAGCTCCGGGAGCGTAGGGGAGCAGTACTTC	few	TRBV11-2	TRBJ2-7	.
CASNLLQGTGELFF	TGTGCCAGCAACCTGCTACAGGGTACCGGGGAGCTGTTTTTT	few	TRBV6-2/TRBV6-3	TRBJ2-2	.
CATGTAKEQYF	TGTGCCACAGGGACGGCGAAAGAGCAGTACTTC	few	TRBV19	TRBJ2-7	.
CSARGRWGSVDTQYF	TGCAGTGCTAGAGGAAGGTGGGGGTCCGTAGATACGCAGTATTTT	few	TRBV20-1	TRBJ2-3	.
CASSFTENEQYF	TGTGCCAGCAGCTTCACAGAGAACGAGCAGTACTTC	.	TRBV7-9	TRBJ2-7	.
CASTPDGGRVYTGELFF	TGTGCCAGCACTCCCGACGGTGGCAGGGTCTACACCGGGGAGCTGTTTTTT	few	TRBV7-9	TRBJ2-2	.
CASSFGTVGTDTQYF	TGTGCCAGCAGCTTCGGGACGGTGGGCACAGATACGCAGTATTTT	few	TRBV7-6	TRBJ2-3	.
CASSLRVGTGSFHEQFF	TGTGCCAGCAGCTTAAGGGTCGGGACAGGGTCTTTCCATGAGCAGTTCTTC	.	TRBV11-2	TRBJ2-1	TRBD1
CATSAQGGTEAFF	TGTGCCACCAGTGCCCAGGGGGGGACTGAAGCTTTCTTT	.	TRBV24-1	TRBJ1-1	TRBD1
CASSPILSGTGRGEQYF	TGTGCCAGCTCACCTATTCTTTCCGGGACAGGGAGGGGCGAGCAGTACTTC	.	TRBV18	TRBJ2-7	TRBD1
CASSPPWTATYEQYF	TGTGCCAGCAGTCCCCCCTGGACCGCTACCTACGAGCAGTACTTC	.	TRBV12-3/TRBV12-4	TRBJ2-7	.
CASSPGRDNYGYTF	TGTGCCAGCTCACCAGGCCGGGATAACTATGGCTACACCTTC	.	TRBV18	TRBJ1-2	.
CASSQGLAASYNEQFF	TGTGCCAGCAGCCAGGGACTAGCGGCTTCCTACAATGAGCAGTTCTTC	.	TRBV6-2/TRBV6-3	TRBJ2-1	TRBD2
CASSLERRLSGETQYF	TGTGCCAGCAGCTTGGAAAGGAGGCTTTCTGGGGAGACCCAGTACTTC	.	TRBV5-5	TRBJ2-5	.
CSVDRRGGDYNEQFF	TGCAGCGTCGATCGAAGGGGGGGAGACTACAATGAGCAGTTCTTC	.	TRBV29-1	TRBJ2-1	.
CASSRGTGNQETQYF	TGTGCCAGCAGCCGAGGGACAGGGAACCAAGAGACCCAGTACTTC	few	TRBV5-8	TRBJ2-5	TRBD1
CASSPPWGIDYGYTF	TGTGCCAGCAGCCCCCCGTGGGGGATAGACTATGGCTACACCTTC	.	TRBV7-9	TRBJ1-2	.
CSARELAGTGELFF	TGCAGTGCTAGAGAACTAGCGGGGACCGGGGAGCTGTTTTTT	few	TRBV20-1	TRBJ2-2	TRBD2
CASSPTPGLDNYEQYF	TGTGCCAGCAGCCCCACTCCGGGACTAGATAATTACGAGCAGTACTTC	.	TRBV9	TRBJ2-7	TRBD2
CASSEGQPSSYNEQFF	TGTGCCAGCTCCGAGGGACAGCCCAGCTCCTACAATGAGCAGTTCTTC	.	TRBV18	TRBJ2-1	TRBD1
CASSFRPSTDTQYF	TGTGCCAGCAGTTTCCGTCCTAGCACAGATACGCAGTATTTT	many	TRBV12-3/TRBV12-4	TRBJ2-3	.
CASSLGPASRGEQFF	TGCGCCAGCAGCTTAGGACCGGCGTCGAGGGGGGAGCAGTTCTTC	few	TRBV5-1	TRBJ2-1	.
CASSLGRVGGYEQYF	TGCGCCAGCAGCCTTGGCAGGGTTGGGGGGTACGAGCAGTACTTC	few	TRBV4-3	TRBJ2-7	.
CASRGTTEAFF	TGTGCCAGCAGGGGGACCACTGAAGCTTTCTTT	many	TRBV12-3/TRBV12-4	TRBJ1-1	.
CSVAPSGGAREQFF	TGCAGCGTTGCGCCCAGCGGGGGGGCCCGGGAGCAGTTCTTC	.	TRBV29-1	TRBJ2-1	TRBD2
CASSLGVTSGRQETQYF	TGTGCCAGCAGCTTAGGGGTGACTAGCGGGAGACAAGAGACCCAGTACTTC	many	TRBV7-2	TRBJ2-5	TRBD2
CASSESEWDRGLNEQYF	TGTGCCAGCAGTGAAAGTGAATGGGACAGGGGGCTTAACGAGCAGTACTTC	.	TRBV2	TRBJ2-7	TRBD1
CASSEPGQKYNSPLHF	TGTGCCAGCAGCGAACCGGGACAGAAATATAATTCACCCCTCCACTTT	.	TRBV7-8	TRBJ1-6	TRBD1
CASRLSPYRGNTIYF	TGTGCCAGCAGGTTAAGCCCGTACAGGGGAAACACCATATATTTT	.	TRBV7-8	TRBJ1-3	.
CATSDASGNSYEQYF	TGTGCCACCAGTGACGCCTCAGGGAACTCCTACGAGCAGTACTTC	few	TRBV24-1	TRBJ2-7	.
CASSSGQGRMNGELFF	TGCGCCAGCAGCTCAGGACAGGGGAGGATGAACGGGGAGCTGTTTTTT	.	TRBV5-1	TRBJ2-2	TRBD1
CATLSEVGYTGELFF	TGTGCCACCCTAAGTGAGGTGGGGTACACCGGGGAGCTGTTTTTT	few	TRBV6-5	TRBJ2-2	.
CASSESAGSYNEQFF	TGTGCCAGCAGTGAATCTGCAGGCTCCTACAATGAGCAGTTCTTC	few	TRBV6-1	TRBJ2-1	.
CASSLAHQRGEAFF	TGTGCCAGCAGCTTAGCTCACCAGCGAGGTGAAGCTTTCTTT	.	TRBV11-3	TRBJ1-1	.
CASSLESGNSYNEQFF	TGTGCCAGCAGCTTAGAAAGCGGGAACTCCTACAATGAGCAGTTCTTC	many	TRBV7-2	TRBJ2-1	TRBD2
CASSQESRGPAVLTF	TGCGCCAGCAGCCAAGAAAGCCGGGGGCCGGCGGTCCTGACTTTC	.	TRBV4-1	TRBJ2-6	.
CASSLVPGQGHEQYF	TGTGCCAGCAGCTTAGTCCCGGGACAGGGCCACGAGCAGTACTTC	few	TRBV7-3	TRBJ2-7	TRBD1
CAWSTGVAGELFF	TGTGCCTGGAGTACAGGGGTTGCCGGGGAGCTGTTTTTT	.	TRBV30	TRBJ2-2	TRBD1
CASSSGFNEQYF	TGCGCCAGCAGCTCGGGATTCAACGAGCAGTACTTC	few	TRBV5-1	TRBJ2-7	.
CASSDWGYSNQPQHF	TGTGCCAGCAGTGATTGGGGTTATAGCAATCAGCCCCAGCATTTT	few	TRBV2	TRBJ1-5	.